The subject of this entry is one TCR beta chain. Its antigen is still unknown. V was shortened by 5 bases and J by 10 bases, with 9 bases between the two germline ends. The CDR3 consists of 11 residues. The sample originates from a study of T cell responses to AZD1222 COVID-19 vaccine. Overall study results and limits: Repertoire sampling happened only post peak T cell response. Spike-spanning, vaccine-associated CD4 TCRs were dominant at 160-218 and 743-854. Donors were mostly white British, more females; clonal diversity possibly underestimated.

TCRdb's table, derived via immunoSEQ multiplex PCR, lists solely in-frame clones and lacks some. The repertoire includes approximately 170,000 clones, approximately 89% of them detected once, and approximately 4.8% sits in the top ten. The receptor was derived from an adult in good health. The sequenced sample was peripheral blood, obtained on day 0 of AZD1222 vaccination. The genes are TRBV12-3 or TRBV12-4 and TRBJ2-1; no firm D call. The CDR3 nucleotides read TGTGCCAGCAGTCGACTCGAAGAGCAGTTCTTC. It encodes CASSRLEEQFF.